Sequencing of this T cell receptor beta chain was carried out in a study of shared clonotypes between healthy human individuals. Whole-study findings and limits: Rarefaction indicated that sorted-subset sequencing remained incomplete although depth was large.

Details on this clone: Its antigen remains unidentified. One base away lies a much larger clone, so this may be a sequencing read error.

Execution of the assay was at deep level. 200 ng DNA, 30,000 or so T cell genomes, went into each sorted-subset replicate PCR. Data came from immunoSEQ multiplex PCR; TCRdb stores just in-frame clones and leaves some out. The sample records about 960,000 clones, approximately 80% being singletons. Donors were healthy HIV-negative adults without recent acute infections or vaccinations. The V end was cut by 0 bases, the J end by 1 base, with 8 bases between. Germline V gene data show CDR1 as SGHAT and CDR2 as FQNNGV. The CDR3 sequence is 15 residues long. The TCR sequence derives from a man aged 18 to 29 in good health. This sequence joins TRBV11-2 and TRBJ2-3; TRBD1 or TRBD2 may be the D gene (6 bases each). The sample comprised memory CD4+ T cells sorted from blood. The subset is: CD45RA-negative fraction. The DNA for the CDR3 is TGTGCCAGCAGCTTAGAGGGGGGCCGCACAGATACGCAGTATTTT. Translating gives CASSLEGGRTDTQYF.